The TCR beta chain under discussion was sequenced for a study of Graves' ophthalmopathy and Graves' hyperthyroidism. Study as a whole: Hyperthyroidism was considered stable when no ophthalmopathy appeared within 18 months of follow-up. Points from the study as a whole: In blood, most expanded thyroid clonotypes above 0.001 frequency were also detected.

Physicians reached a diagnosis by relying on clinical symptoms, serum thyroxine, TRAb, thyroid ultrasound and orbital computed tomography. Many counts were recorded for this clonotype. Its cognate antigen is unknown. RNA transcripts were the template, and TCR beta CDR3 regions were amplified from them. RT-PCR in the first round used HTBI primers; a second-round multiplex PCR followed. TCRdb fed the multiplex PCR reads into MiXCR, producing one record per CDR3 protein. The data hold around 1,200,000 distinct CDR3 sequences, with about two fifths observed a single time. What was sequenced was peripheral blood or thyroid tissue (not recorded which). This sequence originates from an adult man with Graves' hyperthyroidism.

CDR3 bases: TGCAGCGTTTCCCCCGGGACAGGGCTTGGGGAGCAGTACTTC. Translated: CSVSPGTGLGEQYF. The chain carries TRBV29-1 and TRBJ2-7, with 9 bases lining up with TRBD1. This CDR3 is 14 amino acids long. V was clipped by 5 bases and J by 7 bases; unmatched bases: 12. Per the germline V gene, CDR1 is SQVTM and CDR2 is ANQGSEA.